This T cell receptor beta chain was captured in a study of blood T cells in healthy people across ages. Study-wide results and limits: Naive CD4+ cells and diversity were both higher in long-lived donors than in aged donors. In these data, TCR beta diversity tracked strongly with naive T cell percentage.

A note on this clonotype: Its antigen is undetermined.

Total RNA extraction produced at least 5.5 micrograms (per sample) for the study. Using a J-beta primer mix together with a sample-barcoded 5' primer, a second PCR was run for about 6 to 11 cycles. Using its own MiXCR run on the 5' RACE reads, TCRdb lists one record per CDR3 protein. The profile shows about 1,400,000 distinct CDR3 sequences, roughly 59% of them singletons. Germline-derived CDR1 and CDR2 are SGHVS and FQNEAQ. Trimming took 0 bases from V and 1 from J, leaving 12 bases between them. This CDR3 contains 16 residues. The rearrangement uses TRBV7-8 and TRBJ2-5; TRBD1 might be the D (6 bases). This receptor was taken from a man aged 18 to 30 in good health. Sequenced sample: blood. CDR3 loop: CASSLATGWGQETQYF. The CDR3 nucleotides read TGTGCCAGCAGCTTAGCTACAGGGTGGGGCCAAGAGACCCAGTACTTC.